Listed here are 20 T cell receptor beta chains from one sample, sequenced in a study of OX40 agonist ivuxolimab in advanced cancers. The protocol was immunoSEQ multiplex PCR, while the TCRdb copy is restricted to in-frame clones and leaves out a portion. The profile shows some 58,000 clones, roughly 80% of them singletons. The sequenced sample was CD4+ or CD8+ T cells sorted from blood, obtained in a trial of the OX40 agonist ivuxolimab. The origin of the receptors is an adult with an advanced solid tumor such as melanoma, head and neck, liver or kidney cancer.

The rearrangement joins TRBV29-1 to TRBJ2-3; D is uncertain. Germline loops: CDR1 SQVTM, CDR2 ANQGSEA. V gave up 0 bases and J gave up 2 bases, with 9 bases separating them. The CDR3 sequence is 14 residues long. This CDR3 is CSVEDEWATDTQYF. Here the CDR3 DNA reads TGCAGCGTTGAAGATGAATGGGCCACAGATACGCAGTATTTT.

This clone was observed once. This chain connects TRBV7-9 to TRBJ2-2, with D tentatively TRBD1 (5 bases). The CDR3 is made up of 13 amino acids. Germline loops: CDR1 SEHNR, CDR2 FQNEAQ (reference sequence). V was pared by 4 bases and J by 6 bases, with 9 bases between. The CDR3 spells CASSSAGPGELFF. CDR3 DNA sequence: TGTGCCAGCAGCTCCGCAGGGCCCGGGGAGCTGTTTTTT.

This clone is a singleton in its sample. The CDR3, as DNA: TGTGCCAGCAGCTTAGGGGGCTGGAACACTGAAGCTTTCTTT. It encodes CASSLGGWNTEAFF. This rearrangement joins TRBV13 to TRBJ1-1, with D hard to call. Germline V gene data show CDR1 as PRHDT and CDR2 as FYEKMQ (reference sequence). CDR3 length equals 14 residues. V was pared by 0 bases and J by 1 base, with 6 bases between.

The chain recombines TRBV7-9 with TRBJ1-6, with D perhaps matching TRBD1 (6 bases). From germline, CDR1 is SEHNR and CDR2 FQNEAQ (reference sequence). Trimming took 2 bases from V and 9 from J, leaving 11 bases between them. The CDR3 sequence is 14 residues long. The CDR3, as DNA: TGTGCCAGCAGCTTAATGGGGGCAGGTTCACCCCTCCACTTT. It yields the protein CASSLMGAGSPLHF.

This chain links TRBV5-6 with TRBJ2-1; 7 bases agree with TRBD2. Germline-derived CDR1 and CDR2 are SGHDT and YYEEEE. V lost 4 bases to trimming and J lost 4 bases; unmatched junction nucleotides: 5. The CDR3 covers 14 residues. The CDR3 nucleotides are TGTGCCAGCAGCGCGGGACTACCATACAATGAGCAGTTCTTC. It codes for CASSAGLPYNEQFF.

The chain is built from TRBV4-1 and TRBJ2-1; 9 bases fit TRBD2. This CDR3 is 17 amino acids long. Germline CDR1 reads MGHRA; CDR2 reads YSYEKL. V shed 0 bases, J shed 7 bases, and the junction held 10 bases outside the gene matches. CDR3 DNA sequence: TGCGCCAGCAGCCAAGAACCCCGCGGGAGGGTCGGGAATGAGCAGTTCTTC. Translating it yields CASSQEPRGRVGNEQFF.

This chain links TRBV30 with TRBJ1-1; 11 bases are a match to TRBD1. This CDR3 is built from 13 residues. Trimming took 8 bases from V and 3 from J; bases not matched to a gene: 5. Germline CDR1 and CDR2: GTSNPN and SVGIG (reference sequence). The DNA for the CDR3 is TGTGCCCGGACAGGGGGCGCGTACACTGAAGCTTTCTTT. Encoded protein: CARTGGAYTEAFF.

This chain links TRBV5-5 with TRBJ1-1; 7 bases line up with TRBD1. The CDR3 length is 18 residues. V was clipped by 0 bases and J by 3 bases; unmatched bases: 14. Germline V gene data show CDR1 as SGHKS and CDR2 as YYEKEE (reference sequence). The CDR3 reads CASSLAGARGTPYTEAFF. In nucleotides, the CDR3 is TGTGCCAGCAGCTTGGCAGGGGCCAGGGGGACACCATACACTGAAGCTTTCTTT.

V and J are TRBV7-3 and TRBJ1-2; D remains ambiguous. The CDR3 has 18 residues. Looked up from germline, CDR1 is SGHTA and CDR2 is FQGTGA. The V and J ends lost 2 bases and 0 bases respectively, with 19 bases between them. The chain's CDR3 is CASSLDWGGRLTNYGYTF. As DNA, the CDR3 is TGTGCCAGCAGCTTAGATTGGGGAGGCAGGCTTACTAACTATGGCTACACCTTC.

The J gene is TRBJ2-3, the V gene TRBV5-1; 8 bases agree with TRBD2. Per the germline V gene, CDR1 is SGHRS and CDR2 is YFSETQ. The CDR3 spans 14 residues. Trimming at V came to 4 bases and at J to 3 bases, leaving 4 bases not matched to a gene. The CDR3 nucleotides read TGCGCCAGCAGCCTATTAGCGGGAACAGATACGCAGTATTTT. The encoded protein is CASSLLAGTDTQYF.

This clone appeared a few times. This chain uses TRBV6-6 with TRBJ1-2; the D gene is possibly TRBD1 (6 bases). V was trimmed by 5 bases and J by 6 bases, leaving 16 bases between them. CDR1 is MNHNY, CDR2 SVGAGI, per germline (reference sequence). The CDR3 has 14 amino acids. This CDR3 is CASSLDGGPNGYTF. The DNA for the CDR3 is TGTGCCAGCAGTCTAGACGGGGGGCCGAATGGCTACACCTTC.

The chain is built from TRBV6-6 and TRBJ1-2; 8 nucleotides agree with TRBD1. J lost 2 bases, V lost 7 bases, and 9 bases had no gene match. CDR3 size: 15 residues. Germline V gives CDR1 MNHNY, CDR2 SVGAGI (reference sequence). CDR3 bases: TGTGCCAGCAAAATATCAGGGGGCGGGAACTATGGCTACACCTTC. Its protein product is CASKISGGGNYGYTF.

The chain uses TRBV2 and TRBJ2-2; D is undetermined. The V and J ends lost 7 bases and 1 base respectively, with 7 bases between them. The CDR3 contains 13 residues. Germline V lookup: CDR1 SNHLY, CDR2 FYNNEI. In DNA, the CDR3 is TGTGCCAGCACGGTTAAGAACACCGGGGAGCTGTTTTTT. Amino acid sequence: CASTVKNTGELFF.

This chain joins TRBV9 and TRBJ2-2; 11 bases match TRBD2. Unmatched junction bases numbered 4, after V lost 3 bases and J lost 0 bases. This CDR3 has 17 amino acids. CDR1 and CDR2 (germline): SGDLS, YYNGEE. CDR3 DNA sequence: TGTGCCAGCAGCGCCGGGACTAGCGGTTCGAACACCGGGGAGCTGTTTTTT. Translated: CASSAGTSGSNTGELFF. Together with reference TRBV9 and TRBJ2-2, the CDR3 gives the full variable domain: DSGVTQTPKHLITATGQRVTLRCSPRSGDLSVYWYQQSLDQGLQFLIQYYNGEERAKGNILERFSAQQFPDLHSELNLSSLELGDSALYFCASSAGTSGSNTGELFFGEGSRLTVL.

The V and J genes are TRBV2 and TRBJ2-7, with D perhaps matching TRBD2 (5 bases). V lost 6 bases, J lost 2 bases, and 14 bases lay in between. The CDR3 extends over 14 amino acids. Germline assignment: CDR1 SNHLY and CDR2 FYNNEI. The CDR3 sequence: CASRESNGAYEQYF. As DNA, the CDR3 is TGTGCCAGCAGAGAAAGTAACGGGGCCTACGAGCAGTACTTC. The full variable domain, with the rest looked up from reference TRBV2 and TRBJ2-7, is EPEVTQTPSHQVTQMGQEVILRCVPISNHLYFYWYRQILGQKVEFLVSFYNNEISEKSEIFDDQFSVERPDGSNFTLKIRSTKLEDSAMYFCASRESNGAYEQYFGPGTRLTVT.

The V and J genes are TRBV28 and TRBJ2-7; 7 bases line up with TRBD2. J gave up 0 bases and V 3 bases, and 5 bases lay outside the gene matches. The CDR3 runs to 15 residues. The V gene's germline CDR1 is MDHEN and CDR2 SYDVKM. The CDR3 DNA sequence: TGTGCCAGCAGTTTGTCGCGGGGGAGCTCCTACGAGCAGTACGTC. It encodes CASSLSRGSSYEQYV.

The chain employs TRBV19 and TRBJ1-5; no reliable D call. The CDR3 runs 14 residues. Germline values: CDR1 LNHDA, CDR2 SQIVND (reference sequence). V was trimmed by 3 bases and J by 5 bases, leaving 11 bases between them. Written as DNA, the CDR3 is TGTGCCAGTAGTATCACGGGGAAGGATCAGCCCCAGCATTTT. Amino acid sequence: CASSITGKDQPQHF.

This chain joins TRBV4-3 and TRBJ2-3; 11 nucleotides match TRBD2. CDR3 size: 15 residues. Trimming cost V 6 bases and J 2 bases; bases outside gene matches: 4. Germline V lookup: CDR1 LGHNA, CDR2 YSLEER. CDR3: CASRSSGRDTDTQYF. CDR3 nucleotide sequence: TGCGCCAGCAGAAGTAGCGGGAGGGACACAGATACGCAGTATTTT.

J is TRBJ2-2 and V is TRBV5-1; D is ambiguous. Trimming pared 4 bases from V and 1 base from J, leaving 8 bases between. The CDR3 contains 14 residues. Germline V CDR1 and CDR2: SGHRS, YFSETQ. CDR3 sequence: CASSALMNTGELFF. The CDR3, as DNA: TGCGCCAGCAGCGCCCTAATGAACACCGGGGAGCTGTTTTTT.

The V gene is TRBV7-3, the J gene TRBJ2-5; either TRBD1 or TRBD2 may fit D (5 bases each). CDR3 length: 15 amino acids. Germline CDR1 SGHTA, CDR2 FQGTGA. Trimming stripped 1 base from V and 3 bases from J, with 12 bases between. DNA for the CDR3: TGTGCCAGCAGCTTAAATCTGGGGACGGAAGAGACCCAGTACTTC. Translating it yields CASSLNLGTEETQYF.